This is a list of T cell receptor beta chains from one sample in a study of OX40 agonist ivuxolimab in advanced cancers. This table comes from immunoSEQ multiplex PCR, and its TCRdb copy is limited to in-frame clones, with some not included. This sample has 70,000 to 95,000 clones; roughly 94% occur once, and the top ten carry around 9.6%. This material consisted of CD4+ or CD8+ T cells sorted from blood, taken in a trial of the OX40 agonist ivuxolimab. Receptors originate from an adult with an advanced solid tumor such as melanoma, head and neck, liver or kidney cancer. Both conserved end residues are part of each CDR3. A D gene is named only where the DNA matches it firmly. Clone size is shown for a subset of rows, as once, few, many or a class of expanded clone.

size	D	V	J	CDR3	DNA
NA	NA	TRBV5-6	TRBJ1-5	CASNLGASPQHF	TGTGCCAGCAACCTAGGGGCCAGCCCCCAGCATTTT
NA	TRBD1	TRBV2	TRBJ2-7	CAIDLPGQPSYEQYF	TGTGCCATCGACCTACCGGGACAGCCCTCCTACGAGCAGTACTTC
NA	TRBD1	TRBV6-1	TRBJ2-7	CASSGGDRAYEQYF	TGTGCCAGCAGTGGAGGGGACAGAGCCTACGAGCAGTACTTC
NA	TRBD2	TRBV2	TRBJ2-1	CASRGTSGGRGTYNEQFF	TGTGCCAGCAGGGGGACTAGCGGGGGGCGCGGTACCTACAATGAGCAGTTCTTC
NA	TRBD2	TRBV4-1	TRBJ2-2	CASSQDREGGPSTGELFF	TGCGCCAGCAGCCAAGATAGGGAGGGAGGGCCTAGCACCGGGGAGCTGTTTTTT
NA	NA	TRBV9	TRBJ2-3	CASSELVTRTDTQYF	TGTGCCAGCAGCGAGCTAGTGACTCGCACAGATACGCAGTATTTT
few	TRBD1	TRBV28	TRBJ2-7	CASSIDRANEQYF	TGTGCCAGCAGCATAGACAGGGCCAACGAGCAGTACTTC
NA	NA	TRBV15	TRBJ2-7	CATSRDRGYEQYF	TGTGCCACCAGCAGAGATCGCGGCTACGAGCAGTACTTC
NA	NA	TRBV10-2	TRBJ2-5	CASSRTQETQYF	TGCGCCAGCAGTAGAACACAAGAGACCCAGTACTTC
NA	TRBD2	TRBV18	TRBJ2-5	CASSPLFELAQQETQYF	TGTGCCAGCTCACCACTATTCGAACTAGCGCAACAAGAGACCCAGTACTTC
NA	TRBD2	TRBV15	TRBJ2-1	CATGAKLAGLYNEQFF	TGTGCCACCGGAGCTAAGTTAGCGGGGCTCTACAATGAGCAGTTCTTC
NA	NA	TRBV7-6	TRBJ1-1	CASSLTTEDMNTEAFF	TGTGCCAGCAGCCTGACCACTGAGGATATGAACACTGAAGCTTTCTTT
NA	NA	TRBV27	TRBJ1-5	CASSLGGAGQPQHF	TGTGCCAGCAGTTTAGGGGGGGCGGGACAGCCCCAGCATTTT
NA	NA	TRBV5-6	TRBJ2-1	CASSLAIGGKDEQFF	TGTGCCAGCAGCTTGGCCATCGGCGGGAAGGATGAGCAGTTCTTC
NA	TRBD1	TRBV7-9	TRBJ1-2	CASSLGTGEDGYTF	TGTGCCAGCAGCTTAGGGACAGGGGAAGATGGCTACACCTTC
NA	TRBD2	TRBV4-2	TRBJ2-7	CASSQASGSPPSLLYEQYF	TGTGCCAGCAGCCAAGCCAGCGGGAGTCCGCCCTCCCTCCTCTACGAGCAGTACTTC
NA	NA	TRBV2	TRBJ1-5	CASSDDRYSNQPQHF	TGTGCCAGCAGCGATGACAGATATAGCAATCAGCCCCAGCATTTT
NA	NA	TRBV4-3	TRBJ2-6	CASSQGVSTSGANVLTF	TGCGCCAGCAGCCAAGGGGTGTCGACCTCTGGGGCCAACGTCCTGACTTTC
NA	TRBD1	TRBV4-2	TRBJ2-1	CASSRDPGQMIREQFF	TGTGCCAGCAGCCGAGATCCGGGACAGATGATCCGGGAGCAGTTCTTC
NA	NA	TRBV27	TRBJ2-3	CASSLWVTGSSTDTQYF	TGTGCCAGCAGTTTATGGGTAACAGGGTCTAGCACAGATACGCAGTATTTT
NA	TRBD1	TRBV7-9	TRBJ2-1	CASSLAAGTADNEQFF	TGTGCCAGCAGCTTAGCGGCCGGGACAGCGGACAATGAGCAGTTCTTC
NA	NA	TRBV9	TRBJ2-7	CASSVYPSTYEQYF	TGTGCCAGCAGCGTTTACCCCAGTACCTACGAGCAGTACTTC
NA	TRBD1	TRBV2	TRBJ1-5	CASSEGTGAGPQHF	TGTGCCAGCAGTGAGGGGACAGGGGCAGGGCCCCAGCATTTT
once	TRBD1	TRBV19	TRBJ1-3	CASSWGTDGNTIYF	TGTGCCAGTAGTTGGGGGACAGATGGAAACACCATATATTTT
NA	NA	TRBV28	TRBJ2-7	CASKPSPSYEQYF	TGTGCCAGCAAGCCTTCCCCTTCCTACGAGCAGTACTTC
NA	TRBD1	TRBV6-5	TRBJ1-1	CASSYGQGMNTEAFF	TGTGCCAGCAGTTATGGACAGGGAATGAACACTGAAGCTTTCTTT
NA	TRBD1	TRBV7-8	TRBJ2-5	CASSLDRVYEQYF	TGTGCCAGCAGCTTGGACAGGGTATATGAGCAGTACTTC
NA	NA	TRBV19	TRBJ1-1	CASCDGRNTEAFF	TGTGCCAGTTGCGACGGAAGGAACACTGAAGCTTTCTTT
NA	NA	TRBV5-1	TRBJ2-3	CASSLNTDTQYF	TGCGCCAGCAGCTTGAACACAGATACGCAGTATTTT
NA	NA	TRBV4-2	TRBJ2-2	CASSQRGEYPNTGELFF	TGTGCCAGCAGCCAAAGAGGGGAGTACCCGAACACCGGGGAGCTGTTTTTT
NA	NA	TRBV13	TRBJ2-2	CAIRPGASTGELFF	TGTGCCATTCGACCGGGAGCAAGTACCGGGGAGCTGTTTTTT
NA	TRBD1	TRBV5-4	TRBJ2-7	CASSLGQGEHEQYF	TGTGCCAGCAGCCTCGGACAGGGAGAACACGAGCAGTACTTC
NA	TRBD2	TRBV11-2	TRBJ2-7	CASSPPGGEHEQYF	TGTGCCAGCAGCCCCCCGGGAGGGGAGCACGAGCAGTACTTC
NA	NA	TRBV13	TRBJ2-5	CASSTTRGRLTMYQETQYF	TGTGCCAGCAGCACAACCCGGGGGAGGTTGACGATGTACCAAGAGACCCAGTACTTC
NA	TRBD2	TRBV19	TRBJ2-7	CASSISGEGSGSYEQYF	TGTGCCAGTAGTATATCGGGGGAGGGTAGCGGATCCTACGAGCAGTACTTC
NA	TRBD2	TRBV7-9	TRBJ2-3	CASSKIAGGSTDTQYF	TGTGCCAGCAGCAAGATAGCGGGAGGAAGCACAGATACGCAGTATTTT
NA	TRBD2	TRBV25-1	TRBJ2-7	CASSALADFYEQYF	TGTGCCAGCAGTGCACTAGCGGATTTCTACGAGCAGTACTTC
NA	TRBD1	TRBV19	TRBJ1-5	CASNIHPRDRGSPGNQPQHF	TGTGCCAGTAACATCCACCCAAGGGACAGGGGGTCACCGGGCAATCAGCCCCAGCATTTT
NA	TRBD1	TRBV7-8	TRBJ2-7	CASSPPGQGPYPPYEQYF	TGTGCCAGCAGCCCCCCGGGACAGGGTCCCTATCCTCCCTACGAGCAGTACTTC
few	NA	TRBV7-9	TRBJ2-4	CASSPGTPVAKNIQYF	TGTGCCAGCAGCCCCGGGACACCCGTCGCCAAAAACATTCAGTACTTC
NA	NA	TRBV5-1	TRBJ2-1	CASSRANEQFF	TGCGCCAGCAGTAGGGCCAATGAGCAGTTCTTC
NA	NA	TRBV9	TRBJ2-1	CASSVAPLLESPSNEQFF	TGTGCCAGCAGCGTAGCCCCCCTACTAGAATCCCCCTCAAATGAGCAGTTCTTC
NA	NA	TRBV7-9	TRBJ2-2	CASSLSQGPSFTGELFF	TGTGCCAGCAGCTTGTCTCAGGGACCTAGTTTCACCGGGGAGCTGTTTTTT
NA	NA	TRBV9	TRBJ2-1	CASSVESYNEQFF	TGTGCCAGCAGCGTAGAGTCCTACAATGAGCAGTTCTTC
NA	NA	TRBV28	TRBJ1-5	CASTAPEGLGQPQHF	TGTGCCAGCACCGCCCCGGAGGGGTTGGGTCAGCCCCAGCATTTT
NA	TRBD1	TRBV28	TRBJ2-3	CASQWGDRGSDTQYF	TGTGCCAGCCAATGGGGGGACAGGGGATCAGATACGCAGTATTTT
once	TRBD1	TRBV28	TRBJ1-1	CASSLWDRVPEAFF	TGTGCCAGCAGTTTATGGGACAGGGTGCCTGAAGCTTTCTTT
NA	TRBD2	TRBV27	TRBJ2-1	CASSSTSGGALSEQFF	TGTGCCAGCAGTTCGACTAGCGGGGGGGCGCTGAGTGAGCAGTTCTTC
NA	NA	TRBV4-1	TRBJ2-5	CASSQDLETQYF	TGCGCCAGCAGCCAAGATTTGGAGACCCAGTACTTC
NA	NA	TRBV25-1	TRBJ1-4	CASSESRHLSTNEKLFF	TGTGCCAGCAGTGAATCCCGACACCTATCAACTAATGAAAAACTGTTTTTT
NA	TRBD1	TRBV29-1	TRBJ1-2	CSVDRDSYGYTF	TGCAGCGTTGATCGGGACAGCTATGGCTACACCTTC
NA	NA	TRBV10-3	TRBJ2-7	CAISAPRGAYEQYF	TGTGCCATCAGTGCACCAAGGGGGGCCTACGAGCAGTACTTC
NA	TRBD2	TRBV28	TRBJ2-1	CATTSGLAGDHNEQFF	TGTGCCACCACCTCCGGACTAGCGGGTGATCACAATGAGCAGTTCTTC